This TCR beta chain was profiled in a study of blood T cell repertoires in COVID-19. About the research overall: Acute and convalescent COVID-19 samples came from the United States, Italy and Spain. The analysed material was cDNA or gDNA that came from T cells, B-cell-depleted T cells, or PBMCs.

Authors' data handling: Estimation of nucleated cell counts relied on the amplification of reference gene primers. Sequenced by immunoSEQ multiplex PCR; TCRdb stores in-frame clones only, minus some. V and J calls and clone size are copied from that table; D and trimming were computed from the DNA. Of around 190,000 clones in the sample, approximately 80% were seen once. This CDR3 has 17 residues. Germline loops: CDR1 MDHEN, CDR2 SYDVKM. V was shortened by 5 bases and J by 0 bases, with 16 bases between the two germline ends. The source material was peripheral blood. The receptor's source is a human donor in a cohort sampled during active COVID-19. The chain employs TRBV28 and TRBJ1-4, with a tentative D call TRBD1 (5 bases). The CDR3 sequence: CASSPQPDSSTNEKLFF. CDR3 coding DNA: TGTGCCAGCAGTCCCCAACCCGACAGTTCAACTAATGAAAAACTGTTTTTT.